This T cell receptor beta chain originates from a study of regulatory T cells in long-lasting Graves disease. Study observations and caveats: Persistent Graves' patients showed less TCR diversity than newly diagnosed patients showed. It was in persistent disease that TRBV28, TRBJ1-2 and TRBJ2-5 were favored.

Time point in this sample: newly diagnosed GD, antithyroid drugs for less than 3 months. The TCR library was made from RNA that had been extracted from PBMCs in TRIzol. This clonotype was seen repeatedly, ten times or more. Its antigen is not known. CDR1 is SGDLS, CDR2 YYNGEE, per germline. V was clipped by 1 base and J by 2 bases; unmatched bases: 4. The CDR3 is made up of 16 amino acids. Researchers made TCR beta libraries by using iRepertoire HTBI primers and running Arm-PCR on CDR3 regions. One entry per CDR3 protein results from TCRdb running MiXCR on the multiplex PCR reads. The repertoire holds some 560,000 distinct CDR3 sequences, about 15% seen once, with 20% to 25% in the top ten. The same data also contributed to another study, on T cells in Graves' hyperthyroidism and ophthalmopathy. That study reports: HTBI primers were employed in a first-round RT-PCR of the TCR CDR3. In blood, most of the thyroid clonotypes expanded above 0.001 were also present.

The sample here was peripheral blood mononuclear cells (PBMCs), taken at new diagnosis, from a patient treated with antithyroid drugs. The sequence came from a woman aged 40 to 65 with Graves disease. The chain combines TRBV9 with TRBJ2-5; 11 bases agree with TRBD2. In DNA form, the CDR3 reads TGTGCCAGCAGCGTATCTAGCGGGGGGATACAAGAGACCCAGTACTTC. Its translation is CASSVSSGGIQETQYF.